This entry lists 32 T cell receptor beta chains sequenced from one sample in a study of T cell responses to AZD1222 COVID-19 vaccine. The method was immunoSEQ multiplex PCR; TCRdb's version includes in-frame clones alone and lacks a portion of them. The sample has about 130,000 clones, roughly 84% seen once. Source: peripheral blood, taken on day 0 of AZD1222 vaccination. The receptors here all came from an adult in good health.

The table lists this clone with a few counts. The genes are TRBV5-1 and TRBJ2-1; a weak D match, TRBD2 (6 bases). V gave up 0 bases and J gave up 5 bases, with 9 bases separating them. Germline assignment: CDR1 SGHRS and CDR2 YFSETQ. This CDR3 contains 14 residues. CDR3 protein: CASSLGGVNNEQFF. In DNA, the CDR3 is TGCGCCAGCAGCTTGGGCGGGGTAAACAATGAGCAGTTCTTC.

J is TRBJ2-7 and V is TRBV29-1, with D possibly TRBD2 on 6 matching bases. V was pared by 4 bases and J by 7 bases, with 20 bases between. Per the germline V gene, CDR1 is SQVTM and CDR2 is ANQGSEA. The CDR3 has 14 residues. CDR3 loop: CSVVAGSLEGEQYF. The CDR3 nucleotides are TGCAGCGTTGTTGCTGGAAGTTTGGAGGGAGAGCAGTACTTC.

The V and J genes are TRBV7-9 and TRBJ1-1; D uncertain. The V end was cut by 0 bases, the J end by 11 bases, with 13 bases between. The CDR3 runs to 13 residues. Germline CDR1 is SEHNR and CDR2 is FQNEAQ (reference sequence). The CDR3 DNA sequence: TGTGCCAGCAGCTTAGCTGACCTCCGTAGGGCTTTCTTT. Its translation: CASSLADLRRAFF.

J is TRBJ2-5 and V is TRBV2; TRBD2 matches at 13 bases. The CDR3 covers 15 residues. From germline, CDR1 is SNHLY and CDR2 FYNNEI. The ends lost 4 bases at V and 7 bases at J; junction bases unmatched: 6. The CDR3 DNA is TGTGCCAGCAGTGGTGATGGGACTAGCGGGGCGACCCAGTACTTC. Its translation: CASSGDGTSGATQYF.

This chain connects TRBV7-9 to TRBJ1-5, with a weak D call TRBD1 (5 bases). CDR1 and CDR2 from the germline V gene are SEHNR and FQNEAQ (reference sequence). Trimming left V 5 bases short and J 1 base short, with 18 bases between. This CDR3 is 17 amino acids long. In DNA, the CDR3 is TGTGCCAGCAGCCCCTCATTTGGGGCCGTGAGCAATCAGCCCCAGCATTTT. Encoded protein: CASSPSFGAVSNQPQHF.

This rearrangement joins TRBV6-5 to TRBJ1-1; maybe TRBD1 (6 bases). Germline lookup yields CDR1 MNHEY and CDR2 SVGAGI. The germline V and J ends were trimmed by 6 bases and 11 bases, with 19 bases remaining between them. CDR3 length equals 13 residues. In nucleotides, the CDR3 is TGTGCCAGCAGGGTCAGGGGTTTGTTCGGGGCTTTCTTT. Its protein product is CASRVRGLFGAFF.

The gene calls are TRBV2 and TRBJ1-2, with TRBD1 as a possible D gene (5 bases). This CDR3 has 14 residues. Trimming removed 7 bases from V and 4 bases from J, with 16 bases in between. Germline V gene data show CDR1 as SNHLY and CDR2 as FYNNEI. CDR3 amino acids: CASNSGTRGYGYTF. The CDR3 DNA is TGTGCCAGCAATTCAGGGACGCGGGGCTATGGCTACACCTTC.

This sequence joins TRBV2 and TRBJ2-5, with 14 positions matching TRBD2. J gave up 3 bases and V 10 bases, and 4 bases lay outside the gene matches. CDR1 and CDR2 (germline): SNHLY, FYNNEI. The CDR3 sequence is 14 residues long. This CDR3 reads CAKRTSGGKETQYF. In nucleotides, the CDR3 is TGTGCCAAAAGGACTAGCGGGGGGAAAGAGACCCAGTACTTC.

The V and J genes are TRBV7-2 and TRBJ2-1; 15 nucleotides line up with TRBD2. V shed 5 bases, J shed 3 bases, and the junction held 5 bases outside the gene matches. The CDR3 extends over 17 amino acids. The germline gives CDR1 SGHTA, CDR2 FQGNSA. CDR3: CASSTRGLAGGYNEQFF. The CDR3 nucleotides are TGTGCCAGCAGCACCCGGGGACTAGCGGGGGGCTACAATGAGCAGTTCTTC.

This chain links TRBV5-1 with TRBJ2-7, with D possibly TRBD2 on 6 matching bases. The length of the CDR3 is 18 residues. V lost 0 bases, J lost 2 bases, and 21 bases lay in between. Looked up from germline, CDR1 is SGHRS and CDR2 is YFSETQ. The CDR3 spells CASSLEYSRLDLPYEQYF. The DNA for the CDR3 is TGCGCCAGCAGCTTGGAGTATTCTAGACTAGACCTCCCCTACGAGCAGTACTTC.

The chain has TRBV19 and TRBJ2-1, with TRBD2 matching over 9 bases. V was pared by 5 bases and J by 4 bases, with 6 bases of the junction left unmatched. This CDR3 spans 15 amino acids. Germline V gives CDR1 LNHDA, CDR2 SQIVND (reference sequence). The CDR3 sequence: CASSYLAGPYNEQFF. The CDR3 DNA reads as TGTGCCAGTAGTTACCTAGCGGGGCCGTACAATGAGCAGTTCTTC.

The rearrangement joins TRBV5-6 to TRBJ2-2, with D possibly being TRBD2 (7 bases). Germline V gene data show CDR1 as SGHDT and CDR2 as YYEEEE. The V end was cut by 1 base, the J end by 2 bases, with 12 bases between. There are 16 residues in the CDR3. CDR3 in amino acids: CASSLSGDINTGELFF. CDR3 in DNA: TGTGCCAGCAGCTTGAGCGGGGACATAAACACCGGGGAGCTGTTTTTT.

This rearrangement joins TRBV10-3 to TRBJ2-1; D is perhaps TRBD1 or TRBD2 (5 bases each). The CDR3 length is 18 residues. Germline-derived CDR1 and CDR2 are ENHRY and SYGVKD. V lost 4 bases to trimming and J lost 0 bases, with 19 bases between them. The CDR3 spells CAISARGADVGSYNEQFF. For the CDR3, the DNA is TGTGCCATCAGTGCGAGGGGCGCAGACGTGGGCTCCTACAATGAGCAGTTCTTC.

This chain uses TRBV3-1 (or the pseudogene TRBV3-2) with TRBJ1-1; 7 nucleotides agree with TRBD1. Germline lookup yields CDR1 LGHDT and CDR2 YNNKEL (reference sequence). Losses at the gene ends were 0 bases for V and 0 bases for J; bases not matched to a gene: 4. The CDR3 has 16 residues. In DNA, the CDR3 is TGTGCCAGCAGCCAAGACCCCGGGACAGTGAACACTGAAGCTTTCTTT. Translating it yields CASSQDPGTVNTEAFF.

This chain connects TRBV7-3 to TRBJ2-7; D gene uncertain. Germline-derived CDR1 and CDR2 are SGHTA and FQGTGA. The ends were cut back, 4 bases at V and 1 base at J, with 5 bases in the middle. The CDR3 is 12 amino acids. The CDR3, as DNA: TGTGCCAGCAGCTCCGCGTCCTACGAGCAGTACTTC. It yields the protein CASSSASYEQYF.

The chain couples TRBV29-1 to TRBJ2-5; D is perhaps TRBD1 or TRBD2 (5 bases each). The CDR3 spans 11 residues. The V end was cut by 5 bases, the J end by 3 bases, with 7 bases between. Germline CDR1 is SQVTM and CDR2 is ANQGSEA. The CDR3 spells CSVRGEETQYF. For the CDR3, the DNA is TGCAGCGTTCGAGGGGAAGAGACCCAGTACTTC.

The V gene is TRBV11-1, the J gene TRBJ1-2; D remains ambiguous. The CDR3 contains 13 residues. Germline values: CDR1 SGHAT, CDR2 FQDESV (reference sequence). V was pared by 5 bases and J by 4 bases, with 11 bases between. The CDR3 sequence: CASSPVGAYGYTF. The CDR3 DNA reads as TGTGCCAGCAGCCCCGTGGGAGCCTATGGCTACACCTTC. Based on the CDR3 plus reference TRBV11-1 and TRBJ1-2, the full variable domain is EAEVAQSPRYKITEKSQAVAFWCDPISGHATLYWYRQILGQGPELLVQFQDESVVDDSQLPKDRFSAERLKGVDSTLKIQPAELGDSAMYLCASSPVGAYGYTFGSGTRLTVV.

The CDR3 protein is CASSPRQGAYGYTF. For the CDR3, the DNA is TGTGCCAGCAGTCCCCGACAGGGGGCTTATGGCTACACCTTC. The V gene is TRBV6-5, the J gene TRBJ1-2, with TRBD1 identical over 10 bases. The CDR3 is 14 residues long. Germline V CDR1 and CDR2: MNHEY, SVGAGI. J was trimmed by 5 bases and V by 5 bases; bases with no gene match: 5.

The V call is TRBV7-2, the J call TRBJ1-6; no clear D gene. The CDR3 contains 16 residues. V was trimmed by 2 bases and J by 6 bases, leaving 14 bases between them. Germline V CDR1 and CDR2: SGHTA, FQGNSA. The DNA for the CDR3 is TGTGCCAGCAGCTTAATTTGGAGTGGAAGTAATTCACCCCTCCACTTT. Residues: CASSLIWSGSNSPLHF.

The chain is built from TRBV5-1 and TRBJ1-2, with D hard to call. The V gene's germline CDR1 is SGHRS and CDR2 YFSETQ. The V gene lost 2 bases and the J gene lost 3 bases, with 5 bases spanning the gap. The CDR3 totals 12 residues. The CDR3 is CASSFQDYGYTF. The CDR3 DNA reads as TGCGCCAGCAGCTTTCAAGACTATGGCTACACCTTC.

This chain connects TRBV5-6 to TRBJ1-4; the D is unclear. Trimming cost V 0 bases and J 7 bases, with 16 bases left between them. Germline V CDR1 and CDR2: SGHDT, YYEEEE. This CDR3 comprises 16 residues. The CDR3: CASSLGPATGGEKLFF. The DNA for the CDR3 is TGTGCCAGCAGCTTGGGCCCCGCTACGGGAGGTGAAAAACTGTTTTTT.

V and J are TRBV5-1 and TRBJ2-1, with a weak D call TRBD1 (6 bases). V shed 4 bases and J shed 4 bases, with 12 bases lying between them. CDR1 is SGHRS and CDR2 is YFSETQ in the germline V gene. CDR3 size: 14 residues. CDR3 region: CASSPQGPYNEQFF. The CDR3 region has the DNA TGCGCCAGCAGCCCACAGGGTCCTTACAATGAGCAGTTCTTC.

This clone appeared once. The CDR3 is CASKGTGNSPLHF. As DNA, the CDR3 is TGTGCCAGCAAAGGGACGGGAAATTCACCCCTCCACTTT. The chain uses TRBV12-3 or TRBV12-4 and TRBJ1-6; perhaps TRBD1 as D (5 bases). The ends were cut back, 7 bases at V and 7 bases at J, with 11 bases in the middle. The CDR3 spans 13 residues.

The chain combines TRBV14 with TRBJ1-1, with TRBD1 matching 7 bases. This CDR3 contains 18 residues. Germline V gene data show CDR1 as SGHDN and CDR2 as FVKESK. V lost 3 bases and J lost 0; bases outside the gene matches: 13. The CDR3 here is CASSHGGQLKRLNTEAFF. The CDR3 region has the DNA TGTGCCAGCAGCCATGGGGGACAGCTGAAGAGGCTGAACACTGAAGCTTTCTTT. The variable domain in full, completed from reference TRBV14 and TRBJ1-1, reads EAGVTQFPSHSVIEKGQTVTLRCDPISGHDNLYWYRRVMGKEIKFLLHFVKESKQDESGMPNNRFLAERTGGTYSTLKVQPAELEDSGVYFCASSHGGQLKRLNTEAFFGQGTRLTVV.

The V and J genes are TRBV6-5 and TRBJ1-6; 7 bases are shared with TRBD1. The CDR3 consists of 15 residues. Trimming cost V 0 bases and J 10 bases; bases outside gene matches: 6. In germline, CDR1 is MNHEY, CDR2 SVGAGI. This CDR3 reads CASSYSGRGSSPLHF. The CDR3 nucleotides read TGTGCCAGCAGTTACTCAGGCAGGGGGAGCTCACCCCTCCACTTT.

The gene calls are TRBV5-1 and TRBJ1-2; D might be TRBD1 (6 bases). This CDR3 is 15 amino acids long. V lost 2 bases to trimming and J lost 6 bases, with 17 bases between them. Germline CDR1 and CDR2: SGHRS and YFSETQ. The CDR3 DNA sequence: TGCGCCAGCAGCTTCGAGAGCAGGGGCTGGGATGGCTACACCTTC. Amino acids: CASSFESRGWDGYTF.

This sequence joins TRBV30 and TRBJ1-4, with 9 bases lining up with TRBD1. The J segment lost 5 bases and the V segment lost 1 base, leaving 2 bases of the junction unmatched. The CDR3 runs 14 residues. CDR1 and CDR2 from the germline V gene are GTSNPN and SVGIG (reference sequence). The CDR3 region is CAWSDRGQNEKLFF. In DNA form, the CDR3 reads TGTGCCTGGAGTGACAGGGGGCAGAATGAAAAACTGTTTTTT.

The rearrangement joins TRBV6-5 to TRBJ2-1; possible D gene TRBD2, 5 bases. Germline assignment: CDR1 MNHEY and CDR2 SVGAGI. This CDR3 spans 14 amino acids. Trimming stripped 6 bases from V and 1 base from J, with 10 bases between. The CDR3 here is CASRLLGSYNEQFF. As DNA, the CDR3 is TGTGCCAGCAGATTACTAGGTTCCTACAATGAGCAGTTCTTC.

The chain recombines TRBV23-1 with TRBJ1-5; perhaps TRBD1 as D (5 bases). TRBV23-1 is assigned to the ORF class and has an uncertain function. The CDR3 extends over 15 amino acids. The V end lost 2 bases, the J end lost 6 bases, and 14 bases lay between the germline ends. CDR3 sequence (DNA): TGCGCCAGCAGTCAAGGGGGGAGGAAGGGTCAGCCCCAGCATTTT. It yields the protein CASSQGGRKGQPQHF.

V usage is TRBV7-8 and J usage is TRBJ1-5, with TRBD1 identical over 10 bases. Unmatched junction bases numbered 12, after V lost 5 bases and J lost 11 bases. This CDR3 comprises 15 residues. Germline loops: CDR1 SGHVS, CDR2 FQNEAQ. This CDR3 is CASSARDRGVVAQHF. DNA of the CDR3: TGTGCCAGCAGCGCGAGGGACAGGGGCGTTGTGGCCCAGCATTTT. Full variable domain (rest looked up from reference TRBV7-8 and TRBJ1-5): GAGVSQSPRYKVAKRGQDVALRCDPISGHVSLFWYQQALGQGPEFLTYFQNEAQLDKSGLPSDRFFAERPEGSVSTLKIQRTQQEDSAVYLCASSARDRGVVAQHFGDGTRLSIL.

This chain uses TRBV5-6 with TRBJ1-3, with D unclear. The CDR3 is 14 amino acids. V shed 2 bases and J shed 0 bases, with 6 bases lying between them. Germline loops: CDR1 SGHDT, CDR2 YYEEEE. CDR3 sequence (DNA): TGTGCCAGCAGCTTCTCAGGCTCTGGAAACACCATATATTTT. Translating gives CASSFSGSGNTIYF.

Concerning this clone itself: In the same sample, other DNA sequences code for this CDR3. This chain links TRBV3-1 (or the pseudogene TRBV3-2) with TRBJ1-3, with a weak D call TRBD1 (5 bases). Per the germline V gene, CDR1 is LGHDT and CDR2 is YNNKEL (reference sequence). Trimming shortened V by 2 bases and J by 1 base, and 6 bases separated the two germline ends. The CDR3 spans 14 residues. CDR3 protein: CASSQRGSGNTIYF. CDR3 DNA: TGTGCCAGCAGCCAAAGGGGTTCTGGAAACACCATATATTTT.